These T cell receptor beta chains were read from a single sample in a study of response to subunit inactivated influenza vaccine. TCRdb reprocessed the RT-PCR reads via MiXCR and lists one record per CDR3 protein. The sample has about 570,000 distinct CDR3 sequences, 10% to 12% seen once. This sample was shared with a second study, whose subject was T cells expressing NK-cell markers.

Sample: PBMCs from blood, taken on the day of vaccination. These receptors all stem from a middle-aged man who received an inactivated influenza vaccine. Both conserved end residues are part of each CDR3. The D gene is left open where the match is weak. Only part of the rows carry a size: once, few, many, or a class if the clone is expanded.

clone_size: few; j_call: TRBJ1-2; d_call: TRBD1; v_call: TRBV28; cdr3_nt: TGTGCCACCCTCCCCCTGACAGGGGTAGCTAACTATGGCTACACCTTC; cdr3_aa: CATLPLTGVANYGYTF
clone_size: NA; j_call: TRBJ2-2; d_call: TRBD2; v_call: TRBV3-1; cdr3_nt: TGTGCCAGCAGCCAGCCACAACTAGCGGGATCGAACACCGGGGAGCTGTTTTTT; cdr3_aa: CASSQPQLAGSNTGELFF
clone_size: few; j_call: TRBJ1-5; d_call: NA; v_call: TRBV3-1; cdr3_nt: TGTGCCAGCAGCCTCAGGACAGAGCTGAGCAATCAGCCCCAGCATTTT; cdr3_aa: CASSLRTELSNQPQHF
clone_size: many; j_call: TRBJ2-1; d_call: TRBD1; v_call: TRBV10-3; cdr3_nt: TGTGCCATCAGCTACAGGACAGGGGGCAATGAGCAGTTCTTC; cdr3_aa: CAISYRTGGNEQFF
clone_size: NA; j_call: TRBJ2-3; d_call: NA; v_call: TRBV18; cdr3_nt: TGTGCCAGCTCACCACCGGGGATAGATACGCAGTATTTT; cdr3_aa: CASSPPGIDTQYF
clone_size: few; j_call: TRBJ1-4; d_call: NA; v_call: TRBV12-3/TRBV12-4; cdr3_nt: TGTGCCAGCTGCAACAGGGCAACTAATGAAAAACTGTTTTTT; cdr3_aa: CASCNRATNEKLFF
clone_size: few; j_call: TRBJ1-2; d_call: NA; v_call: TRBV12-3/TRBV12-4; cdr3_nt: TGTGCCAGCAGTTTAGGGGGTATCAACTATGGCTACACCTTC; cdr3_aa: CASSLGGINYGYTF
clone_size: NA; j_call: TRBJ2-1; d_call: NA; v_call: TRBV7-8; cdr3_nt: TGTGCCAGCAGCGGACGCGGGAATTCCTACAATGAGCAGTTCTTC; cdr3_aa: CASSGRGNSYNEQFF
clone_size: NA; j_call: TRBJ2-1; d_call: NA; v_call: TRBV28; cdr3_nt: TGTGCCAGCAGTTTAGTCCCAGAAATAAACCCCTACAATGAGCAGTTCTTC; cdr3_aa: CASSLVPEINPYNEQFF
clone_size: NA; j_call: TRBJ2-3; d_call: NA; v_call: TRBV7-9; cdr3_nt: TGTGCCAGCAGCTCAGGGTTCACAGGCAGCACAGATACGCAGTATTTT; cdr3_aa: CASSSGFTGSTDTQYF
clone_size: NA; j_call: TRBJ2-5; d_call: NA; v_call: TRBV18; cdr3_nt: TGTGCCAGCTCACCACCGATGGGCCCGGAGACCCAGTACTTC; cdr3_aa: CASSPPMGPETQYF
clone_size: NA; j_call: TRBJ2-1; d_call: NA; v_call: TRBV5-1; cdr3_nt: TGCGCCAGCAGCTTTTTGCAGCTCAGCTCCTACTATGAGCAGTTCTTC; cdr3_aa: CASSFLQLSSYYEQFF
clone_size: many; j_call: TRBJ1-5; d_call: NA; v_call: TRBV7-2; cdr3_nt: TGTGCCAGCAGCTCTGAGCAGAATCAGCCCCAGCATTTT; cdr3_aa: CASSSEQNQPQHF
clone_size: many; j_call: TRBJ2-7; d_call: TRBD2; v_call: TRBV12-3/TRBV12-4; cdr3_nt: TGTGCCAGCAGCCTGGGACTAGCGGATTACGAGCAGTACTTC; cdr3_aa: CASSLGLADYEQYF
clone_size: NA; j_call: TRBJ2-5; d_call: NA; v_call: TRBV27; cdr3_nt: TGTGCCAGCAGTTCCCCCTCTAGGGACACCGTGAGGACCCAGTACTTC; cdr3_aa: CASSSPSRDTVRTQYF
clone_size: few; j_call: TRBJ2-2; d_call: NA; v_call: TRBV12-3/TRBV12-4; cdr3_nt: TGTGCCAGCAGTTTAGGGCAGGGGGGTATCACCGGGGAGCTGTTTTTT; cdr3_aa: CASSLGQGGITGELFF
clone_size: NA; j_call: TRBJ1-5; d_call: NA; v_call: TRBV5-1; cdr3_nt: TGCGCCAGCAGGTTGGAACTCAATCAGCCCCAGCATTTT; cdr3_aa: CASRLELNQPQHF
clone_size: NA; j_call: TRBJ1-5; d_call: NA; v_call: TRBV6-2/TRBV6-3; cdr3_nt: TGTGCCAGCAGCCCGGCCAATCAGCCCCAGCATTTT; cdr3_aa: CASSPANQPQHF
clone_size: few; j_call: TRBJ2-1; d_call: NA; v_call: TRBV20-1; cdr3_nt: TGCAGTGGGGCCCAGGGCGGCTACAATGAGCAGTTCTTC; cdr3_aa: CSGAQGGYNEQFF
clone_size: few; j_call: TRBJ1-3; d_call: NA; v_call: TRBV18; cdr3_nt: TGTGCCAGCTCACCAGGCCACTCTGGAAACACCATATATTTT; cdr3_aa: CASSPGHSGNTIYF
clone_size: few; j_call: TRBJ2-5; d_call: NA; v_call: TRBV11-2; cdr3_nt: TGTGCCAGCAGCGTTGTAGAGACCCAGTACTTC; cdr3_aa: CASSVVETQYF
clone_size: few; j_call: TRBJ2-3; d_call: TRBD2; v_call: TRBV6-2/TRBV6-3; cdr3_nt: TGTGCCAGCAGTTGGAAGCGGGGGATCACAGATACGCAGTATTTT; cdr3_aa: CASSWKRGITDTQYF
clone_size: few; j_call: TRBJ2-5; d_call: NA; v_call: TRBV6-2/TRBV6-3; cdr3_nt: TGTGCCAGCAGTTTAACCTGGAAAGGAGAGACCCAGTACTTC; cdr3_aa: CASSLTWKGETQYF
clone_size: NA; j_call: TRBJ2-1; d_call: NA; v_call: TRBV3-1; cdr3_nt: TGTGCCAGCAGCCAAGCCCGGGGCAGGAACAATGAGCAGTTCTTC; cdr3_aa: CASSQARGRNNEQFF
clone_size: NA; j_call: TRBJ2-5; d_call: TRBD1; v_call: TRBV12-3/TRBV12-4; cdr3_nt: TGTGCCAGCGGAAACAGGGGGCAAAAACAAGAGACCCAGTACTTC; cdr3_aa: CASGNRGQKQETQYF
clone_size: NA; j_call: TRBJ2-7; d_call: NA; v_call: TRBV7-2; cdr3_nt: TGTGCCAGCAGCTTAGGGACCGCGGAAGACGAGCAGTACTTC; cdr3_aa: CASSLGTAEDEQYF
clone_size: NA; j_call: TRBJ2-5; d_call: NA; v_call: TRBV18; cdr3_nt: TGTGCCAGCTCACCTAGTTGGACCCAGTACTTC; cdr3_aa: CASSPSWTQYF
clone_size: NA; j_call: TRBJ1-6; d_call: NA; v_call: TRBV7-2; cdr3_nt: TGTGCCAGCAGCTTAGTGGGTGATGGTAATTCACCCCTCCACTTT; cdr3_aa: CASSLVGDGNSPLHF
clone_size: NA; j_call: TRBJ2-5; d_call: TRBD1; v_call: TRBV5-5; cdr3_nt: TGTGCCAGCAGCCGCGGGACAGGGACACGCGAGACCCAGTACTTC; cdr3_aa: CASSRGTGTRETQYF
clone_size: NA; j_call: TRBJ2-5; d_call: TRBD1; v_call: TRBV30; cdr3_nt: TGTGCCTGGAGTAACGACAGGGGTTTCGAGACCCAGTACTTC; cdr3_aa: CAWSNDRGFETQYF
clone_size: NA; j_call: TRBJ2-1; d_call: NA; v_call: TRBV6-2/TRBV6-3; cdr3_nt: TGTGCCAGCAGTTACAGACATCAGGGGGGTGAGCAGTTCTTC; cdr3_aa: CASSYRHQGGEQFF
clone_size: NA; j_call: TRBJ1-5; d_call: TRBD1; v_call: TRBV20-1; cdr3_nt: TGCAGTGCTGGACCCAGGGACAGGCATAATCAGCCCCAGCATTTT; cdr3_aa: CSAGPRDRHNQPQHF
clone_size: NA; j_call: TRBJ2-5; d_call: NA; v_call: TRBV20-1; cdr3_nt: TGCAGTGCCTCGAGACTAGGCCAAGAGACCCAGTACTTC; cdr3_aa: CSASRLGQETQYF
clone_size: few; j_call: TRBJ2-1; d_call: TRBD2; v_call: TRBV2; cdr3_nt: TGTGCCAGAGGGACTAGCGGGACCGAGTACAATGAGCAGTTCTTC; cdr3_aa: CARGTSGTEYNEQFF
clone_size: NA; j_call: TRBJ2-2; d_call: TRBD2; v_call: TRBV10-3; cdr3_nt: TGTGCCATCCAAAAGACTAGCGGGGAAAACACCGGGGAGCTGTTTTTT; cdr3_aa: CAIQKTSGENTGELFF
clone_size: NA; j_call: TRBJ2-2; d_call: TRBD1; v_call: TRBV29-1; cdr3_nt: TGCAGCGTTGAAGAGAGGAGGACAGGGAACACCGGGGAGCTGTTTTTT; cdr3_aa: CSVEERRTGNTGELFF
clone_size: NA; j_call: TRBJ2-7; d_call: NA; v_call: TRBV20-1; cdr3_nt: TGCAGTGCTAGTGATCTAGCGCCGAGCTCCTACGAGCAGTACTTC; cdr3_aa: CSASDLAPSSYEQYF
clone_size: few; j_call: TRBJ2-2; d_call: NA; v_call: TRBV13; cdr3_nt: TGTGCCAGCAGCAGGGGAAAGAGCACCGGGGAGCTGTTTTTT; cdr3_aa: CASSRGKSTGELFF
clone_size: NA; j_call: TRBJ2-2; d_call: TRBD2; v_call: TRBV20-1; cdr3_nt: TGCAGTGCTAGAGGGCCAGCGGGAGGGCCTAGGGGCGGGGAGCTGTTTTTT; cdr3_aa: CSARGPAGGPRGGELFF
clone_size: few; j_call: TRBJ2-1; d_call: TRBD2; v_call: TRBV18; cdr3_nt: TGTGCCAGCTCACCGGGACTAGCGGAGCGGAATGAGCAGTTCTTC; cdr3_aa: CASSPGLAERNEQFF
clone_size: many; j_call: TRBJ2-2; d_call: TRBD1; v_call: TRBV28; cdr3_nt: TGTGCCAGCAGTACGGGGACAGGGTTCACCGGGGAGCTGTTTTTT; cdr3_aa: CASSTGTGFTGELFF